This T cell receptor beta chain was recovered during a study of memory CD8 T cells in hepatitis C reinfection. Study information: Chronic HCV followed reinfection in a couple of donors who cleared primary infection. A positive HCV RNA test after two negatives ≥60 days apart defined reinfection. Between 3 and 8 weeks after reinfection detection, peak samples were drawn.

Time point of the sample: peak reinfection, 3 to 8 weeks after reinfection detection. The sorted cells went straight to TCR sequencing with no prior in vitro expansion. Study conclusions and caveats: Only five donors prevented definitive conclusions about public clonotypes.

J gave up 10 bases and V 4 bases, and 12 bases lay outside the gene matches. There are 17 residues in the CDR3. CDR1 and CDR2 (germline): MGHDK, SYGVNS. Here immunoSEQ multiplex PCR was the method, and the copy in TCRdb shows in-frame clones only, minus some. The table shows fewer than 50,000 clones, with approximately 88% occurring only once. As to this clone: The antigen remains unidentified.

The sample was naive CD8+ T cells sorted from blood. V usage is TRBV25-1 and J usage is TRBJ2-1; 14 bases align to TRBD2. The sequence came from a man aged 18 to 35 with hepatitis C virus infection. In DNA, the CDR3 is TGTGCCAGCAGTGCATGGACTAGCGGGAGGTCAGGGTGGGAGCAGTTCTTC. This encodes CASSAWTSGRSGWEQFF.